This TCR beta chain came from a study of blood T cells in healthy people across ages. The CDR3 is made up of 15 amino acids. Germline CDR1 DFQATT, CDR2 SNEGSKA (reference sequence). The germline V and J ends were trimmed by 5 bases and 6 bases, with 22 bases remaining between them. A second about 6 to 12 cycle PCR used barcoded and J-beta primers. TCRdb re-called the 5' RACE reads through MiXCR, storing one row per CDR3 protein. The sample shows 1.5 million to 1.8 million distinct CDR3 sequences, 35% to 45% of them seen only once. Source material: blood. The chain links TRBV20-1 to TRBJ1-2; D remains ambiguous. The source of this sequence is a woman aged 18 to 35 in good health. DNA for the CDR3: TGCAGTGCTCGACCACCACTGGGTCCCCTGGATGGCTACACCTTC. Amino acids: CSARPPLGPLDGYTF.